Below, 9 T cell receptor beta chains from the same sample are listed, as sequenced in a study of patients and donors after allogeneic stem cell transplantation (dated by TCRdb to the early 2020s). The library was produced with RT-PCR. Sequencing relied on a NextSeq 550. TCRdb ran its own pipeline on the public reads, namely fastp trimming at Q25 and MiXCR clone calling, and kept in-frame beta chains. Every entry covers one CDR3 protein and lists the most common genes and DNA from its rows. This sample holds some 960,000 distinct CDR3 sequences; roughly 18% were observed only once. Around 5.5% of the sample goes to the ten largest clones. The sequenced sample consisted of blood, either unsorted or a sorted T cell fraction (not recorded which). These receptors came from a human donor who was either an allogeneic HSCT recipient or a stem cell or donor lymphocyte infusion donor (not recorded which). It is not recorded whose cells these are; they may come from a transplant donor.

The chain combines TRBV30 with TRBJ1-4; D is uncertain. The CDR3 loop spans 15 amino acids. V lost 2 bases and J 7 bases, leaving 17 bases between the germline ends. CDR1 is GTSNPN and CDR2 is SVGIG in the germline V gene (reference sequence). The CDR3 loop reads CAWSSLLGDGEKLFF. Written as DNA, the CDR3 is TGTGCCTGGAGTTCTCTGTTGGGCGACGGTGAAAAACTGTTTTTT.

The gene calls are TRBV6-5 and TRBJ2-4; D is perhaps TRBD1 (5 bases). The V gene lost 2 bases and the J gene lost 5 bases, with 7 bases spanning the gap. In germline, CDR1 is MNHEY, CDR2 SVGAGI. This CDR3 is 13 amino acids long. The CDR3 coding sequence is TGTGCCAGCAGTTACGGACAAGAAAACATTCAGTACTTC. It translates to CASSYGQENIQYF.

This chain connects TRBV20-1 to TRBJ1-2, with TRBD1 matching 7 bases. J was trimmed by 2 bases and V by 7 bases; bases with no gene match: 4. The CDR3 has 12 amino acids. Germline values: CDR1 DFQATT, CDR2 SNEGSKA (reference sequence). CDR3 loop: CSVPGQNYGYTF. The CDR3 DNA sequence: TGCAGTGTTCCGGGACAGAACTATGGCTACACCTTC.

This clonotype was detected only a few times. The rearrangement joins TRBV5-8 to TRBJ2-7, with D possibly being TRBD1 (5 bases). Germline loops: CDR1 SGHTS, CDR2 YDEGEE. V lost 4 bases, J lost 4 bases, and 18 bases lay in between. This CDR3 contains 15 residues. The CDR3 spells CASSGVGLRQYEQYF. The CDR3 DNA reads TGTGCCAGCAGCGGGGTGGGGCTAAGACAGTACGAGCAGTACTTC.

J is TRBJ1-1 and V is TRBV10-3; 8 nucleotides match TRBD1. The junction had 13 bases not matched to a gene; V was cut back by 6 bases and J by 10 bases. Germline V gene data show CDR1 as ENHRY and CDR2 as SYGVKD. The CDR3 contains 14 residues. The DNA for the CDR3 is TGTGCCATCAGCCCCGGGACAGGAACGTTGGGAGCTTTCTTT. Protein product: CAISPGTGTLGAFF.

The chain couples TRBV3-1 to TRBJ1-6; D unresolved. Germline CDR1 reads LGHDT; CDR2 reads YNNKEL (reference sequence). Between the trimmed V and J ends, which lost 0 bases and 7 bases, there was a span of 16 bases. The CDR3 has 17 residues. The CDR3 nucleotides are TGTGCCAGCAGCCAAGAATGGGTCCTGGACGGAAATTCACCCCTCCACTTT. Protein sequence: CASSQEWVLDGNSPLHF.

The chain recombines TRBV6-5 with TRBJ1-6; tentative D call: TRBD1 (6 bases). Germline V lookup: CDR1 MNHEY, CDR2 SVGAGI. This CDR3 region has 16 residues. Trimming pared 0 bases from V and 8 bases from J, leaving 14 bases between. CDR3 region: CASSYSQGRAYSPLHF. The DNA of the CDR3 is TGTGCCAGCAGTTACTCGCAGGGGAGAGCCTATTCACCCCTCCACTTT.

The CDR3 sequence: CASSSFDRAGGANVLTF. CDR3 in DNA: TGCGCCAGCAGCTCATTTGACAGGGCGGGAGGGGCCAACGTCCTGACTTTC. This sequence joins TRBV5-1 and TRBJ2-6; D perhaps matches TRBD1 (7 bases). V shed 3 bases and J shed 4 bases, with 17 bases lying between them. Germline-derived CDR1 and CDR2 are SGHRS and YFSETQ. The CDR3 runs to 17 residues. The variable domain in full, with the rest retrieved from reference TRBV5-1 and TRBJ2-6, is KAGVTQTPRYLIKTRGQQVTLSCSPISGHRSVSWYQQTPGQGLQFLFEYFSETQRNKGNFPGRFSGRQFSNSRSEMNVSTLELGDSALYLCASSSFDRAGGANVLTFGAGSRLTVL.

J is TRBJ2-7 and V is TRBV2, with D possibly matching TRBD2 (5 bases). The germline V gene has CDR1 SNHLY and CDR2 FYNNEI. V was clipped by 8 bases and J by 2 bases, with 25 bases between them. This CDR3 is 17 amino acids long. CDR3 protein: CASDGEGEGAATYEQYF. Written as DNA, the CDR3 is TGTGCCAGCGACGGCGAGGGTGAGGGTGCGGCTACCTACGAGCAGTACTTC.